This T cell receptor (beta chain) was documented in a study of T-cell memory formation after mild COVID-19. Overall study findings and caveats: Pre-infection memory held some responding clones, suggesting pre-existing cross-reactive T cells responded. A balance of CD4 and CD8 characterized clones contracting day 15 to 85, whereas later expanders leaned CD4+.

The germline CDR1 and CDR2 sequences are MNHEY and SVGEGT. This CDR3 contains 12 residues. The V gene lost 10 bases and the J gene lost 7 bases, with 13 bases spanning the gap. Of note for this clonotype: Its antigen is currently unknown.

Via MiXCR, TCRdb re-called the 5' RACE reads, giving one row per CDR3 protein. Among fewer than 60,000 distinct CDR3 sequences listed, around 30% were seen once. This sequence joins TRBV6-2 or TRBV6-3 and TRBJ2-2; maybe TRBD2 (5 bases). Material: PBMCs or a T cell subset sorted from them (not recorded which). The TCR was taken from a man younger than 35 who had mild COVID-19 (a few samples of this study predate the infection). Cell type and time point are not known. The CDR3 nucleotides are TGTGCCACCTCGGGGATGGGCGGGGAGCTGTTTTTT. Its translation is CATSGMGGELFF.